These 17 T cell receptor beta chains were all obtained from the same sample, sequenced in a study of T cell responses to AZD1222 COVID-19 vaccine. The table came from immunoSEQ multiplex PCR; TCRdb's copy has only in-frame clones and leaves some out. The sample has over 150,000 clones; 92% are singletons. Sequenced material: peripheral blood, taken on day 0 of AZD1222 vaccination. The source of these receptors is an adult in good health.

This clone was picked up one time. V and J are TRBV7-3 and TRBJ2-2; TRBD2 matches 11 bases. CDR3 size: 19 residues. J gave up 3 bases and V 0 bases, and 9 bases lay outside the gene matches. Germline assignment: CDR1 SGHTA and CDR2 FQGTGA. CDR3 region: CASSLTPRLAGPYTGELFF. Written as DNA, the CDR3 is TGTGCCAGCAGCTTAACACCCCGACTAGCGGGGCCTTACACCGGGGAGCTGTTTTTT.

A word on this clone: Other DNA sequences in the sample encode the same CDR3. The rearrangement links TRBV27 to TRBJ1-2; 7 nucleotides match TRBD1. The CDR3 is 13 residues long. CDR1 and CDR2 from the germline V gene are MNHEY and SMNVEV (reference sequence). V gave up 1 base and J gave up 5 bases; unmatched junction bases: 1. CDR3 nucleotides: TGTGCCAGCAGTTTATACAGGGGTTATGGCTACACCTTC. Amino acid sequence: CASSLYRGYGYTF.

CDR3 in amino acids: CASGDRGPVNTEAFF. The CDR3 DNA reads TGTGCCAGCGGGGACAGGGGGCCGGTGAACACTGAAGCTTTCTTT. The chain combines TRBV6-5 with TRBJ1-1, with TRBD1 matching 12 bases. After removal of 8 bases from V and 0 bases from J, the junction contained 4 bases not matched to a gene. This CDR3 comprises 15 residues. CDR1 is MNHEY, CDR2 SVGAGI, per germline.

This chain connects TRBV6-5 to TRBJ2-1; 11 bases fit TRBD2. This CDR3 comprises 14 residues. Trimming cost V 8 bases and J 7 bases; bases outside gene matches: 7. Germline V gene data show CDR1 as MNHEY and CDR2 as SVGAGI. DNA for the CDR3: TGTGCCAGCGGGACTAGCGGCAGGAAGAATGAGCAGTTCTTC. Translation: CASGTSGRKNEQFF.

This clone was found once. V and J are TRBV6-1 and TRBJ2-5, with D tentatively TRBD2 (6 bases). This CDR3 is built from 13 residues. V lost 1 base to trimming and J lost 5 bases, with 8 bases between them. Germline assignment: CDR1 MNHNS and CDR2 SASEGT. CDR3 loop: CASSEVRGETQYF. The CDR3 coding sequence is TGTGCCAGCAGTGAAGTCCGGGGGGAGACCCAGTACTTC.

The chain recombines TRBV6-5 with TRBJ2-7; 9 bases map to TRBD1. The V gene's germline CDR1 is MNHEY and CDR2 SVGAGI. The CDR3 runs 16 residues. V lost 1 base to trimming and J lost 6 bases; unmatched junction nucleotides: 10. The CDR3: CASSYWSPGQGSEQYF. The DNA of the CDR3 is TGTGCCAGCAGTTACTGGAGCCCGGGACAGGGTTCCGAGCAGTACTTC.

J is TRBJ2-7 and V is TRBV2, with 8 bases aligning to TRBD1. V lost 6 bases to trimming and J lost 0 bases; unmatched junction nucleotides: 4. The CDR3 totals 14 residues. Per the germline V gene, CDR1 is SNHLY and CDR2 is FYNNEI. The DNA of the CDR3 is TGTGCCAGCAGGGGACAGGAGAGCTCCTACGAGCAGTACTTC. Amino acid sequence: CASRGQESSYEQYF. The full variable domain, rest sourced from reference TRBV2 and TRBJ2-7, is EPEVTQTPSHQVTQMGQEVILRCVPISNHLYFYWYRQILGQKVEFLVSFYNNEISEKSEIFDDQFSVERPDGSNFTLKIRSTKLEDSAMYFCASRGQESSYEQYFGPGTRLTVT.

This chain connects TRBV5-1 to TRBJ2-5; 9 bases are a match to TRBD1. Trimming took 4 bases from V and 4 from J; bases not matched to a gene: 8. This CDR3 contains 15 residues. The germline CDR1 and CDR2 sequences are SGHRS and YFSETQ. CDR3 in DNA: TGCGCCAGCAGCCCGCAGCCGGGACAGGGAGAGACCCAGTACTTC. This sequence encodes CASSPQPGQGETQYF.

V usage is TRBV11-2 and J usage is TRBJ2-5; TRBD2 aligns across 10 bases. Trimming at V came to 1 base and at J to 5 bases, leaving 7 bases not matched to a gene. Per germline, CDR1 SGHAT and CDR2 FQNNGV. There are 16 residues in the CDR3. This CDR3 reads CASSLGLAGDHETQYF. The DNA of the CDR3 is TGTGCCAGCAGCTTAGGCCTAGCGGGAGATCACGAGACCCAGTACTTC.

Here the CDR3 DNA reads TGTGCCATCAGTGATTTTGTTGAGGGGAAGGATGGCTACACCTTC. Translating gives CAISDFVEGKDGYTF. This sequence joins TRBV10-3 and TRBJ1-2, with D maybe TRBD1 (5 bases). The CDR3 totals 15 residues. The V end lost 3 bases, the J end lost 6 bases, and 17 bases lay between the germline ends. Germline CDR1 reads ENHRY; CDR2 reads SYGVKD.

The chain employs TRBV5-1 and TRBJ1-1; D not resolved. Germline V lookup: CDR1 SGHRS, CDR2 YFSETQ. The CDR3 sequence is 14 residues long. V lost 1 base to trimming and J lost 1 base, with 8 bases between them. As DNA, the CDR3 is TGCGCCAGCAGCTTGAGGACTGCGAACACTGAAGCTTTCTTT. Translated: CASSLRTANTEAFF.

This clone is a singleton in its sample. Other DNA variants within this sample encode the same CDR3. V is TRBV3-1 (or the pseudogene TRBV3-2) and J is TRBJ2-7; D unresolved. Germline V gene sequence: CDR1 LGHDT, CDR2 YNNKEL (reference sequence). Trimming left V 1 base short and J 4 bases short, with 5 bases between. This CDR3 region has 12 residues. The DNA for the CDR3 is TGTGCCAGCAGCCAAGTTTCTTACGAGCAGTACTTC. Encoded protein: CASSQVSYEQYF.

The chain carries TRBV18 and TRBJ1-5; 8 nucleotides align to TRBD1. The CDR3 contains 14 residues. Germline V CDR1 and CDR2: KGHSH, LQKENI. The junction had 6 bases not matched to a gene; V was cut back by 5 bases and J by 6 bases. CDR3 loop: CASSSTGEPQPQHF. The CDR3, as DNA: TGTGCCAGCTCATCGACAGGGGAACCTCAGCCCCAGCATTTT. Complete variable domain (other parts from reference TRBV18 and TRBJ1-5): NAGVMQNPRHLVRRRGQEARLRCSPMKGHSHVYWYRQLPEEGLKFMVYLQKENIIDESGMPKERFSAEFPKEGPSILRIQQVVRGDSAAYFCASSSTGEPQPQHFGDGTRLSIL.

The chain combines TRBV4-2 with TRBJ2-5; 8 nucleotides line up with TRBD2. This CDR3 is built from 16 residues. Germline CDR1 LGHNA, CDR2 YNFKEQ. V gave up 2 bases and J gave up 1 base; unmatched junction bases: 6. DNA for the CDR3: TGTGCCAGCAGCCAAAGAGGGCTAGCGGGCCAAGAGACCCAGTACTTC. Amino acid sequence: CASSQRGLAGQETQYF.

The chain links TRBV18 to TRBJ2-5; D remains unclear. This CDR3 spans 15 amino acids. The germline V gene encodes CDR1 KGHSH and CDR2 LQKENI. V was pared by 3 bases and J by 1 base, with 12 bases between. This CDR3 is CASSPTQALQETQYF. CDR3 nucleotides: TGTGCCAGCTCACCCACGCAGGCGCTCCAAGAGACCCAGTACTTC.

The chain employs TRBV6-5 and TRBJ2-7; tentative D call: TRBD2 (7 bases). V lost 8 bases, J lost 5 bases, and 22 bases lay in between. The CDR3 spans 15 residues. Germline CDR1 is MNHEY and CDR2 is SVGAGI. The DNA for the CDR3 is TGTGCCAGCCAGGAATCGGGACTAAACAGGGACGAGCAGTACTTC. It yields the protein CASQESGLNRDEQYF.

The chain combines TRBV27 with TRBJ2-7; 9 bases line up with TRBD2. The J segment lost 1 base and the V segment lost 6 bases, leaving 4 bases of the junction unmatched. The CDR3 length is 14 residues. The germline V gene encodes CDR1 MNHEY and CDR2 SMNVEV (reference sequence). The CDR3, as DNA: TGTGCCAGCAGGACTAGCGGCCCTTCCTACGAGCAGTACTTC. Translating gives CASRTSGPSYEQYF.